This T cell receptor beta chain was captured by sequencing in a study of identical twins. Overall study results and limits: Models underestimated TCR alpha sharing (out-of-frame) in monozygotic twins.

This clonotype was counted many times. The target antigen is unknown. Donors were all healthy Caucasians. CDR1 and CDR2 (germline): LGHNA, YSLEER. V lost 0 bases and J lost 4; bases outside the gene matches: 10. The CDR3 has 17 amino acids. Template switching introduced a universal primer site, and the cDNA bore unique molecular identifiers. TCRdb analysed the 5' RACE reads with MiXCR anew, one entry per CDR3 protein. The sample contains about 460,000 distinct CDR3 sequences, 14% of which appear only once. The same specimen was also included in a second study, on yellow fever vaccine responses in identical twins. This second study says: In identical twins, vaccine T cell responses appeared partly shared and partly individual.

The TCR was taken from a woman aged 18-35 years in good health. The genes are TRBV4-3 and TRBJ2-7; 9 bases agree with TRBD1. The sequenced sample was CD4+ T cells sorted from blood. The CDR3, as DNA: TGCGCCAGCAGCCAAGATAGAAGGGACAGGGAAAGGTACGAGCAGTACTTC. Amino acid sequence: CASSQDRRDRERYEQYF.